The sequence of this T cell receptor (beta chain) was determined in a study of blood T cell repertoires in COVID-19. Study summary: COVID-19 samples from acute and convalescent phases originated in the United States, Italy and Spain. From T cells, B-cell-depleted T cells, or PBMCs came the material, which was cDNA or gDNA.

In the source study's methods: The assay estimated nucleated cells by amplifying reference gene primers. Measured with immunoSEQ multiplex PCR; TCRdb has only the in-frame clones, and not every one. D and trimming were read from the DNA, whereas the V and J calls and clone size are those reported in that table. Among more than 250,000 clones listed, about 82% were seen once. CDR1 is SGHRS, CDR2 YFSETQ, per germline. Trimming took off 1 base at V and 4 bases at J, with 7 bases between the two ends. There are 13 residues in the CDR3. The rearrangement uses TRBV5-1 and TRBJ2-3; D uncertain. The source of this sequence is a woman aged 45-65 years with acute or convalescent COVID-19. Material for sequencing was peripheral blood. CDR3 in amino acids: CASSLTGADTQYF. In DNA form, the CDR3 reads TGCGCCAGCAGCTTGACGGGTGCAGATACGCAGTATTTT.